This T cell receptor (beta chain) was captured in a study of blood T cell repertoires in COVID-19. Overall study: There were acute and convalescent COVID-19 samples, and they came from the United States, Italy and Spain. PBMCs, B-cell-depleted T cells, or T cells provided the cDNA or gDNA that made up the material.

The germline gives CDR1 LNHDA, CDR2 SQIVND (reference sequence). This CDR3 region has 13 residues. Between the trimmed V and J ends, which lost 1 base and 2 bases, there was a span of 6 bases. With respect to this clone: The same CDR3 arises from other DNA sequences in this sample as well.

Original data processing: By means of reference gene primer amplification, nucleated cell counts were estimated. The repertoire was sequenced with immunoSEQ multiplex PCR; TCRdb's copy has only in-frame clones and lacks some. The V and J calls and clone size come from that table; D and trimming were worked out from the DNA. Found here are fewer than 75,000 clones, 65% to 85% of them singletons; the top ten hold 3% to 3.5%. This clonotype was obtained from a man in his 60s with acute or convalescent COVID-19. This sequence joins TRBV19 and TRBJ2-7; D unresolved. The specimen sequenced was peripheral blood. The CDR3, as DNA: TGTGCCAGTAGTATAGCCAGGACCTACGAGCAGTACTTC. Its protein is CASSIARTYEQYF.